These 19 T cell receptor beta chains originate from one sample sequenced in a study of T cells after yellow fever vaccination. TCRdb re-called the 5' RACE reads through MiXCR, storing one row per CDR3 protein. The sample holds around 100,000 distinct CDR3 sequences, about 5.8% seen once. The specimen was CD8+ T cells sorted from PBMCs, collected 10 days after the yellow fever booster vaccination. All receptors derive from a man in his late teens or twenties who received the YFV17D yellow fever vaccine.

This clonotype was counted between two and nine times. The J gene is TRBJ1-1, the V gene TRBV4-3, with D possibly being TRBD1 (6 bases). The CDR3 contains 15 residues. The ends were cut back, 4 bases at V and 3 bases at J, with 15 bases in the middle. Germline V gives CDR1 LGHNA, CDR2 YSLEER. CDR3 sequence: CASSRNRVTHTEAFF. The CDR3 DNA reads TGCGCCAGCAGCCGGAACAGGGTAACGCACACTGAAGCTTTCTTT.

This clonotype was observed many times. V is TRBV5-1 and J is TRBJ2-1; D remains unclear. Germline CDR1 is SGHRS and CDR2 is YFSETQ. CDR3 length equals 13 residues. Trimming left V 8 bases short and J 5 bases short, with 14 bases between. The CDR3 bases are TGCGCCAGTGGGTTCAGGCGAAACAATGAGCAGTTCTTC. Amino acids: CASGFRRNNEQFF.

The chain recombines TRBV4-1 with TRBJ2-7; TRBD2 might be the D (6 bases). Germline assignment: CDR1 MGHRA and CDR2 YSYEKL. The CDR3 length is 15 residues. Trimming left V 0 bases short and J 2 bases short, with 11 bases between. As DNA, the CDR3 is TGCGCCAGCAGCCAAGATCATCGGGGGACCTACGAGCAGTACTTC. Its translation is CASSQDHRGTYEQYF.

This clonotype has only a few counts. The rearrangement uses TRBV4-3 and TRBJ2-6; 8 bases match TRBD1. The junction had 5 bases not matched to a gene; V was cut back by 3 bases and J by 4 bases. This CDR3 spans 16 amino acids. Germline assignment: CDR1 LGHNA and CDR2 YSLEER. CDR3 protein: CASSQATGVGANVLTF. The CDR3 coding sequence is TGCGCCAGCAGCCAGGCGACAGGGGTAGGGGCCAACGTCCTGACTTTC.

This clonotype came up many times. CDR3 region: CSVELEGGEQFF. The DNA of the CDR3 is TGCAGCGTTGAGTTGGAGGGGGGAGAGCAGTTCTTC. This chain connects TRBV29-1 to TRBJ2-1; tentatively, D is TRBD1 or TRBD2 (6 bases each). The V gene's germline CDR1 is SQVTM and CDR2 ANQGSEA. V lost 3 bases and J lost 10, with 13 bases in between. This CDR3 has 12 amino acids.

This clonotype was picked up a small number of times. The CDR3 DNA reads as TGCGCCAGCAGCCCCCTTCCGGACAGCCTCATGAACACTGAAGCTTTCTTT. The encoded protein is CASSPLPDSLMNTEAFF. The chain links TRBV5-1 to TRBJ1-1; a possible D gene is TRBD1 (6 bases). The germline gives CDR1 SGHRS, CDR2 YFSETQ. This CDR3 contains 17 residues. V was pared by 4 bases and J by 0 bases, with 19 bases between. The complete variable domain, with remaining parts taken from reference TRBV5-1 and TRBJ1-1, reads KAGVTQTPRYLIKTRGQQVTLSCSPISGHRSVSWYQQTPGQGLQFLFEYFSETQRNKGNFPGRFSGRQFSNSRSEMNVSTLELGDSALYLCASSPLPDSLMNTEAFFGQGTRLTVV.

Here the CDR3 DNA reads TGTGCCAGCAGTGAACCGACGGGGGCCTATGGCTACACCTTC. Residues: CASSEPTGAYGYTF. The J gene is TRBJ1-2, the V gene TRBV25-1; possible D gene TRBD1, 6 bases. The CDR3 is made up of 14 amino acids. The germline V gene has CDR1 MGHDK and CDR2 SYGVNS. The V and J ends lost 2 bases and 4 bases respectively, with 11 bases between them.

This clonotype was detected many times. The CDR3 sequence is CASSEDSLSYEQYV. In DNA, the CDR3 is TGCGCCAGCTCCGAGGATTCTCTCTCCTACGAGCAGTACGTC. The rearrangement joins TRBV5-1 to TRBJ2-7; unclear D gene. Trimming left V 7 bases short and J 0 bases short, with 14 bases between. Germline values: CDR1 SGHRS, CDR2 YFSETQ. The CDR3 extends over 14 amino acids.

This clonotype was picked up many times. CDR3 sequence reads: CASSYSGGLETQYF. In DNA form, the CDR3 reads TGTGCCAGCAGTTATTCGGGGGGGCTAGAGACCCAGTACTTC. The chain employs TRBV6-5 and TRBJ2-5; the match to TRBD2 covers 8 bases. The CDR3 is 14 residues long. Germline V gene sequence: CDR1 MNHEY, CDR2 SVGAGI. The ends lost 3 bases at V and 4 bases at J; junction bases unmatched: 4.

The CDR3 reads CASSLKVGPYEQYF. The CDR3 coding sequence is TGTGCCAGCAGTTTAAAGGTAGGACCGTACGAGCAGTACTTC. This chain uses TRBV12-3 or TRBV12-4 with TRBJ2-7; D not certain. The CDR3 covers 14 residues. V lost 2 bases and J lost 4, with 12 bases in between.

In its sample, this clonotype was seen a few times. V is TRBV2 and J is TRBJ1-2; TRBD1 is a possible D gene (5 bases). From germline, CDR1 is SNHLY and CDR2 FYNNEI. The CDR3 spans 14 residues. V was clipped by 7 bases and J by 4 bases, with 16 bases between them. The CDR3 here is CASIPPDGGYGYTF. The CDR3, as DNA: TGTGCCAGCATCCCGCCCGACGGGGGCTATGGCTACACCTTC.

This chain connects TRBV6-2 or TRBV6-3 to TRBJ1-5; TRBD1 is a possible D gene (5 bases). This CDR3 is 15 amino acids long. Germline V gene lookup returns CDR1 MNHEY and CDR2 SVGEGT. Trimming cost V 2 bases and J 9 bases, with 17 bases left between them. CDR3 sequence: CASSYPALGARPQHF. DNA for the CDR3: TGTGCCAGCAGTTACCCCGCGTTAGGGGCCCGGCCCCAGCATTTT.

The chain has TRBV7-2 and TRBJ2-7; unclear D gene. The germline V gene has CDR1 SGHTA and CDR2 FQGNSA. Trimming took off 4 bases at V and 1 base at J, with 11 bases between the two ends. This CDR3 is built from 14 residues. CDR3 loop: CASSSSTSSYEQYV. The CDR3 DNA reads as TGTGCCAGCAGCTCTTCGACGTCATCCTACGAGCAGTACGTC.

This clonotype was counted between two and nine times. The chain joins TRBV13 to TRBJ2-4, with 9 positions matching TRBD1. Per germline, CDR1 PRHDT and CDR2 FYEKMQ (reference sequence). With 5 bases clipped from V and 8 bases from J, the junction kept 7 bases outside the gene matches. The CDR3 has 14 amino acids. The CDR3 loop reads CASSIGQGLDIQYF. CDR3 coding DNA: TGTGCCAGCAGCATTGGACAGGGGTTGGACATTCAGTACTTC.

V gene TRBV7-9 combines with J gene TRBJ2-7; weak D call: TRBD2 (6 bases). This CDR3 contains 15 residues. V shed 4 bases and J shed 5 bases, with 18 bases lying between them. Germline V gene data show CDR1 as SEHNR and CDR2 as FQNEAQ (reference sequence). CDR3: CASSSRDSGKHEQYF. The CDR3 DNA reads as TGTGCCAGCAGCTCCCGGGACTCAGGGAAACACGAGCAGTACTTC. Looking up the rest from reference TRBV7-9 and TRBJ2-7 gives the full variable domain: DTGVSQNPRHKITKRGQNVTFRCDPISEHNRLYWYRQTLGQGPEFLTYFQNEAQLEKSRLLSDRFSAERPKGSFSTLEIQRTEQGDSAMYLCASSSRDSGKHEQYFGPGTRLTVT.

This sequence joins TRBV7-6 and TRBJ2-1, with D possibly TRBD1 on 5 matching bases. This CDR3 region has 16 residues. Trimming shortened V by 2 bases and J by 0 bases, and 11 bases separated the two germline ends. Germline V gives CDR1 SGHVS, CDR2 FNYEAQ. CDR3 DNA sequence: TGTGCCAGCAGCTTAACAGGCCCGAGCTCCTACAATGAGCAGTTCTTC. Amino acid sequence: CASSLTGPSSYNEQFF.

In this sample, this clonotype is medium-sized. The chain is built from TRBV7-8 and TRBJ2-3; 10 bases are shared with TRBD2. This CDR3 contains 15 residues. Germline CDR1 SGHVS, CDR2 FQNEAQ. V trimming: 5 bases; J trimming: 6 bases; junction bases outside the gene matches: 8. CDR3 in DNA: TGTGCCAGCAGCCCCCAGCGGGGGGGCCGTGATACGCAGTATTTT. Translating it yields CASSPQRGGRDTQYF.

DNA for the CDR3: TGTGCCAGCAAGGAGGTCGGGAGGTTGACGGATACGCAGTATTTT. This encodes CASKEVGRLTDTQYF. J is TRBJ2-3 and V is TRBV27, with 7 bases aligning to TRBD2. Losses at the gene ends were 7 bases for V and 6 bases for J; bases not matched to a gene: 13. From germline, CDR1 is MNHEY and CDR2 SMNVEV (reference sequence). The CDR3 loop spans 15 amino acids.

The table lists this clonotype with a few counts. This chain links TRBV7-9 with TRBJ2-6, with D hard to call. In germline, CDR1 is SEHNR, CDR2 FQNEAQ (reference sequence). With 5 bases removed from V and 0 bases from J, the gap between germline ends came to 14 bases. The CDR3 sequence is 17 residues long. The CDR3 DNA reads TGTGCCAGCAGCCCCCGGCTGCCATCCTCTGGGGCCAACGTCCTGACTTTC. Its protein product is CASSPRLPSSGANVLTF. Filled out from reference TRBV7-9 and TRBJ2-6, the complete variable domain reads DTGVSQNPRHKITKRGQNVTFRCDPISEHNRLYWYRQTLGQGPEFLTYFQNEAQLEKSRLLSDRFSAERPKGSFSTLEIQRTEQGDSAMYLCASSPRLPSSGANVLTFGAGSRLTVL.